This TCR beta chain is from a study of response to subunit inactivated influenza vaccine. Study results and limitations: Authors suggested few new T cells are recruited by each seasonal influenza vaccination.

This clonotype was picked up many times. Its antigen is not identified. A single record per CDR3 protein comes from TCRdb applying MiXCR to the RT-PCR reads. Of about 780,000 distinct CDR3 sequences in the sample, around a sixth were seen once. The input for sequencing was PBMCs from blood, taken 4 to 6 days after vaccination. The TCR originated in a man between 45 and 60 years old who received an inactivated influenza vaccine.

CDR3 DNA: TGTGCCAGCAGTCATGGGACAGGGCGAAATGAGCAGTTCTTC. Amino acids: CASSHGTGRNEQFF. V is TRBV2 and J is TRBJ2-1; TRBD1 aligns across 9 bases. The V gene's germline CDR1 is SNHLY and CDR2 FYNNEI. The ends lost 5 bases at V and 7 bases at J; junction bases unmatched: 6. This CDR3 is built from 14 residues.